The rows below give T cell receptor beta chains drawn from one sample of a study of blood T cells in healthy people across ages. TCRdb itself ran the 5' RACE reads through MiXCR, one entry per CDR3 protein. The data hold some 780,000 distinct CDR3 sequences, with roughly 56% observed a single time. The specimen was blood. The receptors were sampled from a man in his forties in good health. The CDR3 runs from the conserved cysteine through the conserved F or W. Each record gives: clone size, D gene, V gene, J gene, CDR3 protein, CDR3 DNA. The D gene is left open where the match is weak. Clone size is not always given. Where it is, it says once, few, many or a class for expanded clones.

.	TRBD2	TRBV10-3	TRBJ2-3	CAIGGLSTDTQYF	TGTGCCATCGGGGGACTAAGCACAGATACGCAGTATTTT
.	.	TRBV12-3/TRBV12-4	TRBJ2-6	CASSKHRGQSSGANVLTF	TGTGCCAGCAGTAAACACCGAGGACAGAGCTCTGGGGCCAACGTCCTGACTTTC
.	TRBD1	TRBV9	TRBJ2-6	CASSSRTGVSGANVLTF	TGTGCCAGCAGCTCCCGGACAGGAGTATCTGGGGCCAACGTCCTGACTTTC
.	.	TRBV18	TRBJ2-5	CASSPPAAPSTQYF	TGTGCCAGCTCACCTCCCGCGGCACCGTCGACCCAGTACTTC
.	TRBD2	TRBV24-1	TRBJ2-1	CATSDRNRGRSNEQFF	TGTGCCACCAGTGATAGGAATCGCGGGAGGAGCAATGAGCAGTTCTTC
.	.	TRBV15	TRBJ1-6	CATSRGLGIDNSPLHF	TGTGCCACCAGCAGAGGACTGGGGATCGATAATTCACCCCTCCACTTT
.	.	TRBV10-3	TRBJ2-3	CAISERGDTQYF	TGTGCCATCAGTGAACGGGGAGATACGCAGTATTTT
once	TRBD1	TRBV12-3/TRBV12-4	TRBJ2-4	CASSPGQVPNIQYF	TGTGCCAGCAGTCCGGGACAGGTTCCGAACATTCAGTACTTC
.	.	TRBV20-1	TRBJ1-1	CSARVRENTEAFF	TGCAGTGCTAGAGTTAGGGAGAACACTGAAGCTTTCTTT
.	.	TRBV12-3/TRBV12-4	TRBJ2-2	CASSLAGGLFF	TGTGCCAGCAGTTTGGCCGGTGGGCTGTTTTTT
few	.	TRBV7-2	TRBJ2-7	CASSLGPANYEQYF	TGTGCCAGCAGCTTAGGGCCAGCGAACTACGAGCAGTACTTC
few	.	TRBV6-5	TRBJ2-5	CASSYLRTEGETQYF	TGTGCCAGCAGTTACTTAAGGACAGAAGGAGAGACCCAGTACTTC
.	.	TRBV4-3	TRBJ2-5	CASSLRTVGTQYF	TGCGCCAGCAGCCTTCGGACTGTCGGGACCCAGTACTTC
.	TRBD1	TRBV5-5	TRBJ2-1	CAGGTGVVEQFF	TGTGCCGGGGGAACAGGGGTTGTTGAGCAGTTCTTC
.	.	TRBV10-3	TRBJ2-7	CAISQRQGGVGEQYF	TGTGCCATCAGTCAAAGACAGGGAGGGGTCGGCGAGCAGTACTTC
.	TRBD1	TRBV27	TRBJ1-2	CASLPGTGGSGYTF	TGTGCCAGCCTTCCCGGGACAGGGGGCTCTGGCTACACCTTC
many	.	TRBV7-9	TRBJ2-1	CASSLVGEQFF	TGCGCCAGCAGCTTGGTAGGAGAGCAGTTCTTC
few	.	TRBV6-5	TRBJ2-5	CASSPRPQGSETQYF	TGTGCCAGCAGTCCCCGCCCCCAGGGGTCAGAGACCCAGTACTTC
few	TRBD1	TRBV6-6	TRBJ1-6	CASSYPRDRAKGSPLHF	TGTGCCAGCAGTTATCCTAGGGACAGGGCCAAAGGTTCACCCCTCCACTTT
.	TRBD2	TRBV9	TRBJ2-5	CASSVLGGGGETQYF	TGTGCCAGCAGCGTCCTCGGAGGCGGGGGTGAGACCCAGTACTTC
.	TRBD1	TRBV20-1	TRBJ2-7	CSAQPKGQVRLYEQYF	TGCAGTGCTCAACCCAAGGGACAGGTCCGCTTATACGAGCAGTACTTC
.	.	TRBV9	TRBJ1-1	CASSASVNTEAFF	TGTGCCAGCAGCGCGTCAGTGAACACTGAAGCTTTCTTT
few	.	TRBV2	TRBJ2-3	CASSEQHSTDTQYF	TGTGCCAGCAGTGAACAGCACAGCACAGATACGCAGTATTTT
.	TRBD2	TRBV20-1	TRBJ2-1	CSALAGDTNEQFF	TGCAGTGCTCTAGCGGGAGATACTAATGAGCAGTTCTTC
.	.	TRBV24-1	TRBJ2-4	CATSDSDRAKNIQYF	TGTGCCACCAGTGACTCAGACAGGGCCAAAAACATTCAGTACTTC
.	.	TRBV6-2/TRBV6-3	TRBJ2-5	CASSKVPPVEETQYF	TGTGCCAGCAGTAAAGTACCACCGGTGGAGGAGACCCAGTACTTC
.	.	TRBV7-9	TRBJ2-7	CASSFHHEQYF	TGTGCCAGCAGCTTTCACCACGAGCAGTACTTC
.	TRBD1	TRBV28	TRBJ2-3	CASSEGDRGRDTQYF	TGTGCCAGCAGTGAGGGGGACAGGGGGCGTGATACGCAGTATTTT
many	.	TRBV6-1	TRBJ1-5	CASSEAGQQNQPQHF	TGTGCCAGCAGTGAAGCAGGGCAGCAGAATCAGCCCCAGCATTTT